This T cell receptor (beta chain) was identified during a study of shared clonotypes between healthy human individuals. The assay was run at deep level. Original processing notes: ImmunoSEQ junction-only sequences lacked quality scores, so their filtering differed. The repertoire was sequenced with immunoSEQ multiplex PCR; TCRdb's copy has only in-frame clones and lacks some. V, J and clone size are those of that table, while D and trimming were read from the DNA. This table has about 510,000 clones, 90% to 97% appearing once. In germline, CDR1 is MNHEY, CDR2 SVGAGI. This CDR3 comprises 13 residues. Trimming removed 6 bases at V and 1 base at J, with 9 bases between.

This receptor was obtained from a woman younger than 45 in good health. The specimen sequenced was naive CD4+ T cells sorted from blood. Subset described: CD45RA+ positively selected. V gene TRBV6-5 combines with J gene TRBJ1-1; the D is unclear. CDR3 amino acids: CASRWRENTEAFF. The CDR3 nucleotides are TGTGCCAGCAGATGGCGGGAGAACACTGAAGCTTTCTTT.